The 15 T cell receptor beta chains presented below share a single source sample, sequenced in a study of blood T cell repertoires in COVID-19. Some clones are missing from TCRdb's copy, which holds only in-frame ones; the method was immunoSEQ multiplex PCR. The sample shows some 300,000 clones, around 90% of them seen only once. Source material: PBMCs or T cells enriched from blood (not recorded which). All receptors come from a woman aged 40 to 50 who had recovered from COVID-19.

The rearrangement uses TRBV6-1 and TRBJ2-3, with 7 bases identical to TRBD2. V lost 1 base, J lost 5 bases, and 12 bases stayed unmatched. The CDR3 runs 17 residues. Germline CDR1 reads MNHNS; CDR2 reads SASEGT. The CDR3 DNA is TGTGCCAGCAGTGAAGGTACTTGGGCGGGAGCGGTAGATACGCAGTATTTT. It translates to CASSEGTWAGAVDTQYF.

The chain combines TRBV5-4 with TRBJ1-2; TRBD1 matches 9 bases. The V and J ends lost 4 bases and 7 bases, in that order; junction bases with no gene match: 17. In germline, CDR1 is SGHNT, CDR2 YYREEE (reference sequence). This CDR3 comprises 17 residues. CDR3 DNA: TGTGCCAGCAGCCCCCGGGACAGGGATGTCGGTCGTGGTGGCTACACCTTC. It codes for CASSPRDRDVGRGGYTF.

The chain has TRBV2 and TRBJ2-3, with 7 positions matching TRBD2. This CDR3 is 16 amino acids long. V gave up 1 base and J gave up 0 bases; unmatched junction bases: 4. The germline CDR1 and CDR2 sequences are SNHLY and FYNNEI. The CDR3 loop is CASSEVYSGSTDTQYF. The CDR3 nucleotides read TGTGCCAGCAGTGAAGTTTATAGCGGGAGCACAGATACGCAGTATTTT.

The J gene is TRBJ2-5, the V gene TRBV5-1, with a possible D match to TRBD1 (6 bases). This CDR3 comprises 15 residues. Looked up from germline, CDR1 is SGHRS and CDR2 is YFSETQ. Between the trimmed V and J ends, which lost 4 bases and 7 bases, there was a span of 20 bases. DNA of the CDR3: TGCGCCAGCAGCGCAGGGGACGTTAATTCTGGGACCCAGTACTTC. This encodes CASSAGDVNSGTQYF.

This chain links TRBV5-1 with TRBJ1-4, with D unclear. V lost 0 bases, J lost 3 bases, and 9 bases lay in between. The CDR3 has 15 residues. Germline values: CDR1 SGHRS, CDR2 YFSETQ. DNA for the CDR3: TGCGCCAGCAGCTTGGTGGCGGGGTCTAATGAAAAACTGTTTTTT. It yields the protein CASSLVAGSNEKLFF.

The chain combines TRBV5-1 with TRBJ1-1; 9 bases line up with TRBD1. J lost 0 bases, V lost 3 bases, and 6 bases had no gene match. The germline V gene encodes CDR1 SGHRS and CDR2 YFSETQ. The CDR3 has 16 residues. The CDR3, as DNA: TGCGCCAGCAGCTCGGGACAGGGTACGATGAACACTGAAGCTTTCTTT. Its translation: CASSSGQGTMNTEAFF.

The CDR3 DNA reads as TGTGCCAGCAGCGGGGACAGGGGGCGCGACTATGGCTACACCTTC. It translates to CASSGDRGRDYGYTF. The chain joins TRBV5-8 to TRBJ1-2; TRBD1 aligns across 12 bases. The CDR3 sequence is 15 residues long. Germline CDR1 and CDR2: SGHTS and YDEGEE. V gave up 4 bases and J gave up 3 bases; unmatched junction bases: 4.

The genes are TRBV12-5 and TRBJ1-4; 7 nucleotides align to TRBD1. The CDR3 length is 14 residues. V lost 6 bases to trimming and J lost 8 bases; unmatched junction nucleotides: 9. Germline-derived CDR1 and CDR2 are LGHNT and FRNRAP. The CDR3 sequence: CASGPTGIQEKLFF. CDR3 nucleotides: TGTGCTAGTGGCCCGACAGGGATCCAAGAAAAACTGTTTTTT.

CDR3 region: CASSVGTGGGDTQYF. As DNA, the CDR3 is TGTGCCAGCAGCGTGGGGACAGGGGGCGGGGATACGCAGTATTTT. The chain links TRBV9 to TRBJ2-3; 12 bases align to TRBD1. Germline CDR1 and CDR2: SGDLS and YYNGEE. Trimming took 2 bases from V and 6 from J; bases not matched to a gene: 4. The CDR3 length is 15 residues.

This clone was counted between two and nine times. The V and J genes are TRBV24-1 and TRBJ1-2, with D possibly matching TRBD1 (5 bases). V gave up 1 base and J gave up 3 bases, with 8 bases separating them. Germline V gene sequence: CDR1 KGHDR, CDR2 SFDVKD. The length of the CDR3 is 14 residues. The CDR3 DNA sequence: TGTGCCACCAGTGATTTACAGGCCTACTATGGCTACACCTTC. This codes for CATSDLQAYYGYTF.

CDR3 bases: TGTGCCAGTAGTATTCGGGGGGCTCGGGTAGATACGCAGTATTTT. It translates to CASSIRGARVDTQYF. This chain connects TRBV19 to TRBJ2-3, with D possibly matching TRBD2 (7 bases). The CDR3 length is 15 residues. Trimming removed 3 bases at V and 5 bases at J, with 15 bases between. The germline V gene encodes CDR1 LNHDA and CDR2 SQIVND (reference sequence). Drawing the rest from reference TRBV19 and TRBJ2-3, the complete variable domain is DGGITQSPKYLFRKEGQNVTLSCEQNLNHDAMYWYRQDPGQGLRLIYYSQIVNDFQKGDIAEGYSVSREKKESFPLTVTSAQKNPTAFYLCASSIRGARVDTQYFGPGTRLTVL.

The chain recombines TRBV2 with TRBJ1-6; D call uncertain. The CDR3 runs to 13 residues. Trimming took off 8 bases at V and 10 bases at J, with 15 bases between the two ends. The germline V gene encodes CDR1 SNHLY and CDR2 FYNNEI. This CDR3 reads CASSFGDGSPLHF. CDR3 bases: TGTGCCAGCTCTTTCGGGGATGGATCACCCCTCCACTTT.

The chain recombines TRBV2 with TRBJ2-5; TRBD1 matches 8 bases. V shed 4 bases, J shed 8 bases, and the junction held 9 bases outside the gene matches. Germline values: CDR1 SNHLY, CDR2 FYNNEI. The CDR3 is 14 amino acids. The CDR3 sequence: CASSGQGSPTTQYF. The CDR3 nucleotides read TGTGCCAGCAGTGGACAGGGGTCTCCAACAACCCAGTACTTC.

The chain combines TRBV18 with TRBJ1-3; 9 bases map to TRBD1. The V and J ends lost 2 bases and 0 bases, in that order; junction bases with no gene match: 5. The CDR3 spans 17 residues. Germline V gives CDR1 KGHSH, CDR2 LQKENI. The CDR3 DNA reads TGTGCCAGCTCACCAAGACAGGGGGAAACCTCTGGAAACACCATATATTTT. Amino acid sequence: CASSPRQGETSGNTIYF.

This chain links TRBV7-9 with TRBJ2-3; no clear D gene. Trimming left V 5 bases short and J 0 bases short, with 9 bases between. The germline CDR1 and CDR2 sequences are SEHNR and FQNEAQ (reference sequence). CDR3 size: 14 residues. This CDR3 is CASSRSFSTDTQYF. CDR3 in DNA: TGTGCCAGCAGCCGTTCGTTCAGCACAGATACGCAGTATTTT.